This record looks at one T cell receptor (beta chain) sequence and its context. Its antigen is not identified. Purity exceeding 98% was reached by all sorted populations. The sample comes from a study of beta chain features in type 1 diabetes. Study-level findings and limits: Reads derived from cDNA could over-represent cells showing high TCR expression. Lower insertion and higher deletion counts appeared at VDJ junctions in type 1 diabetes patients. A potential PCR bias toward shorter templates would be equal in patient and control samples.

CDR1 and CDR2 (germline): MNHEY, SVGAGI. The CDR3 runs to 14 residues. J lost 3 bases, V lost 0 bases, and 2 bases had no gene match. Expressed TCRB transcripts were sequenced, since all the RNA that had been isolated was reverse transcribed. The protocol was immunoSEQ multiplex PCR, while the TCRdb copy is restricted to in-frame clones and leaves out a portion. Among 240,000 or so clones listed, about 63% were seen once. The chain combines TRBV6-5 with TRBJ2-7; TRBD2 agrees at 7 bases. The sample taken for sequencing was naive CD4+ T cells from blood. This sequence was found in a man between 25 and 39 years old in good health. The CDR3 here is CASSYSGGNYEQYF. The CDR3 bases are TGTGCCAGCAGTTACTCCGGGGGGAACTACGAGCAGTACTTC.